This note documents a single T cell receptor (beta chain) sequence. These data originate in a study of blood T cell repertoires in COVID-19. The CDR3 has 15 amino acids. Losses at the gene ends were 8 bases for V and 0 bases for J; bases not matched to a gene: 4. The germline gives CDR1 LGHDT, CDR2 YNNKEL (reference sequence). Sequencing was performed with immunoSEQ multiplex PCR; in TCRdb, only in-frame clones are kept and a portion is missing. The table includes 140,000 to 150,000 clones, around 87% detected once. The source is a woman between 35 and 50 years old who had been exposed to COVID-19. The chain couples TRBV3-1 (or the pseudogene TRBV3-2) to TRBJ1-6, with 7 bases lining up with TRBD1. Sequenced: PBMCs or T cells enriched from blood (not recorded which). Written as DNA, the CDR3 is TGTGCCAGCGAAGGGGGCAGCTCCTATAATTCACCCCTCCACTTT. This gives the protein CASEGGSSYNSPLHF.